This record covers a single TCR beta chain. This clone's antigen is unknown. No base-level quality is on record; no much larger clone is a single base apart. The time point label, as the study defines it: cycle 2 day 1 (C2D1) of nivolumab. Every trial patient had relapsed following autologous stem cell transplantation, and prior brentuximab vedotin exposure was what differed among cohorts A, B and C. A total of around 59 patients with relapsed/refractory classical Hodgkin lymphoma made up the trial cohort, and each patient's best overall response was complete response, partial response or progressive disease. In the multi-cohort phase II CheckMate 205 trial, trial patients received single-agent nivolumab. An independent review committee assessed best overall response by applying the 2007 International Working Group response criteria. Trial PBMCs were collected just before the start of nivolumab (C1D1) and during therapy at cycle 2 day 1 and cycle 4 day 1. Peripheral blood was collected in 8 mL Vacutainer Cell Preparation Tubes, from which PBMCs were isolated by centrifugation and then cryopreserved.

This sample stems from a study of PD-1 blockade in classical Hodgkin lymphoma (TCRdb year 2020). Regarding the research as a whole: Nivolumab dosing was 3 mg/kg intravenously every 2 weeks, continuing until either disease progression or unacceptable toxicity. The study used TCR beta sequencing and CyTOF to define a peripheral blood immune signature of response to PD-1 blockade in classical Hodgkin lymphoma.

General findings and caveats noted by the study authors: Trial patients with a complete response had baseline diversity similar to that of newly diagnosed patients, while partial responders and progressors had significantly lower diversity. Lower diversity was observed in patients in whom nivolumab was started less than 1 year after ASCT, and these patients were excluded from later analyses so that confounding by immune reconstitution would be avoided. Baseline TCR diversity was reported as lower in newly diagnosed patients than in healthy donors, and lower still in relapsed/refractory patients. CD4+ but not CD8+ TCR diversity rose significantly by C4D1 (p=0.0027 vs p=0.16), most apparent in complete responders (p=0.02). The study covered only a single clinical trial cohort, and the causes of the repertoire differences, possibly disease activity or prior therapy, were still not defined.

From cysteine to phenylalanine, the CDR3 is 14 amino acids long. The CDR3 DNA has 42 bases and is translated from base 1. Via the germline V gene, CDR1 is SNHLY and CDR2 FYNNEI. V was cut back by 8 bases and J by 2 bases, leaving a gap of 10 bases between them. The Qiagen DNeasy kit was used to extract genomic DNA from unsorted PBMCs and from the negatively selected CD4+ and CD8+ fractions. TCR beta CDR3 regions were amplified by immunoSEQ multiplex PCR using primers annealing to V and J segments. A synthetic immune receptor repertoire was used to minimize amplification bias, and any residual bias was removed computationally once sequencing was done. As for how the authors treated the data: Repertoire diversity was quantified as the Shannon entropy index using custom Python scripts. The unsorted, CD4+ and CD8+ repertoires were each analyzed separately, with the exception of combined analyses, where CD4+ and CD8+ sequences were merged in silico. Clonal expansion was defined as at least a 2-fold frequency increase after treatment relative to C1D1, with a pseudocount of 0.5 for undetected baseline clones. Singleton clones were defined as clones with 0 or 1 copy at C1D1, and non-singleton clones were defined as clones with 2 or more copies. By matching protein sequences in sorted samples from the same patient, clones expanded in unsorted samples were annotated as CD4+, CD8+ or unknown. Wilcoxon tests were applied to paired samples to test diversity changes from C1D1 to C4D1. TCRdb carries this immuneACCESS record with in-frame sequences only. Its versions omit some clonotypes, under half of them owing to an unresolved V gene in the studies checked, with the rest unexplained. V and J calls and clone size follow that table, whereas D and trimming were derived from the DNA. Across this sample there are 20,000 to 25,000 clones, with 80% seen only once. In total, the top ten clones hold about 17% of the sample.

This receptor chain uses TRBV2 and TRBJ2-6; confidence is insufficient to name the D gene. Specimen: peripheral blood mononuclear cells (PBMCs), collected before the second cycle of nivolumab. The receptor comes from a human donor with classical Hodgkin lymphoma. The DNA sequence follows: TGTGCCAGCGTTCAGCTTGCTGGGGCCAACGTCCTGACTTTC. It specifies CASVQLAGANVLTF.